Each of the 17 T cell receptor beta chains below was sequenced from the same sample in a study of T cells in pancreatic ductal adenocarcinoma. The data were produced by immunoSEQ multiplex PCR, yet TCRdb's version contains in-frame clones alone and is incomplete. The sample has over 8,500 clones, roughly two thirds seen once; the top ten hold around 25%. Selected pancreatic ductal adenocarcinoma patients had undergone surgery without neoadjuvant therapy. The sequencing sample was made of pancreatic tumor tissue. These receptors originate from a human donor with pancreatic ductal adenocarcinoma.

V and J are TRBV7-3 and TRBJ2-1, with D possibly TRBD2 on 5 matching bases. Germline assignment: CDR1 SGHTA and CDR2 FQGTGA. With 5 bases removed from V and 8 bases from J, the gap between germline ends came to 10 bases. This CDR3 is built from 12 residues. The CDR3 DNA reads TGTGCCAGCAGCCATACTAGGGATGAGCAGTTCTTC. This encodes CASSHTRDEQFF.

The V and J genes are TRBV30 and TRBJ1-2; a possible D gene is TRBD1 (5 bases). Germline V gene lookup returns CDR1 GTSNPN and CDR2 SVGIG (reference sequence). The CDR3 is 12 amino acids. V shed 4 bases and J shed 7 bases, with 13 bases lying between them. The CDR3 DNA follows: TGTGCCTGGACCTTTGGGACTGCTGGCTACACCTTC. The encoded protein is CAWTFGTAGYTF.

This clone was detected only a few times. The chain employs TRBV5-1 and TRBJ2-2, with D perhaps matching TRBD2 (5 bases). V lost 2 bases, J lost 7 bases, and 9 bases lay in between. The CDR3 is 13 residues long. Germline lookup yields CDR1 SGHRS and CDR2 YFSETQ. CDR3 sequence reads: CASSFASNGELFF. Written as DNA, the CDR3 is TGCGCCAGCAGCTTTGCTAGCAACGGGGAGCTGTTTTTT.

The chain combines TRBV5-6 with TRBJ2-2; 12 bases are shared with TRBD1. The CDR3 spans 15 residues. The V gene's germline CDR1 is SGHDT and CDR2 YYEEEE. With 4 bases clipped from V and 4 bases from J, the junction kept 2 bases outside the gene matches. The CDR3 loop is CASSQGQGATGELFF. The CDR3 nucleotides are TGTGCCAGCAGCCAGGGACAGGGGGCCACCGGGGAGCTGTTTTTT. The whole variable domain, filled in from reference TRBV5-6 and TRBJ2-2, reads DAGVTQSPTHLIKTRGQQVTLRCSPKSGHDTVSWYQQALGQGPQFIFQYYEEEERQRGNFPDRFSGHQFPNYSSELNVNALLLGDSALYLCASSQGQGATGELFFGEGSRLTVL.

This sequence joins TRBV2 and TRBJ2-3; D is uncertain. V was clipped by 4 bases and J by 5 bases, with 4 bases between them. The CDR3 extends over 11 amino acids. From germline, CDR1 is SNHLY and CDR2 FYNNEI. CDR3 DNA sequence: TGTGCCAGCAGTGTGGGAGATACGCAGTATTTT. This codes for CASSVGDTQYF.

The chain carries TRBV27 and TRBJ1-1; no reliable D call. The CDR3 extends over 13 amino acids. The germline V gene encodes CDR1 MNHEY and CDR2 SMNVEV (reference sequence). The V end was cut by 0 bases, the J end by 4 bases, with 6 bases between. The DNA for the CDR3 is TGTGCCAGCAGTTTATCCTTGGCCACTGAAGCTTTCTTT. Translating gives CASSLSLATEAFF.

V and J are TRBV7-3 and TRBJ2-3, with TRBD2 identical over 8 bases. The CDR3 runs to 12 residues. CDR1 is SGHTA and CDR2 is FQGTGA in the germline V gene. Trimming removed 4 bases from V and 12 bases from J; junction bases left unmatched: 6. The CDR3 protein is CASSSTGGAQYF. As DNA, the CDR3 is TGTGCCAGCAGCTCCACCGGGGGGGCACAGTATTTT.

In its sample, this clone is medium-sized. This rearrangement joins TRBV19 to TRBJ1-6; D not resolved. Trimming removed 5 bases at V and 7 bases at J, with 6 bases between. Looked up from germline, CDR1 is LNHDA and CDR2 is SQIVND (reference sequence). The CDR3 is 12 residues long. The DNA for the CDR3 is TGTGCCAGTAGTGTCACGAATTCACCCCTCCACTTT. It translates to CASSVTNSPLHF.

V is TRBV21-1 and J is TRBJ2-7; whether TRBD2, the table's D call, matches the DNA was not checked. TRBV21-1 represents a pseudogene. There are 13 residues in the CDR3. This chain's CDR3 is CASPCLAVYEQYF. DNA of the CDR3: TGTGCCAGCCCCTGTTTGGCGGTCTACGAGCAGTACTTC.

The chain has TRBV6-5 and TRBJ1-6; D uncertain. The CDR3 totals 14 residues. Germline V gene sequence: CDR1 MNHEY, CDR2 SVGAGI. V lost 8 bases and J lost 5, with 13 bases in between. The CDR3 loop is CASGGREHNSPLHF. The CDR3 region has the DNA TGTGCCAGCGGAGGGAGGGAACATAATTCACCCCTCCACTTT.

By sample share, this clone is medium-sized. The genes are TRBV30 and TRBJ1-1, with D possibly matching TRBD1 (5 bases). The germline CDR1 and CDR2 sequences are GTSNPN and SVGIG (reference sequence). There are 10 residues in the CDR3. V lost 2 bases to trimming and J lost 8 bases, with 6 bases between them. CDR3 coding DNA: TGTGCCTGGAGTCACAGGGAAGCTTTCTTT. This codes for CAWSHREAFF. The variable domain in full, completed from reference TRBV30 and TRBJ1-1, reads SQTIHQWPATLVQPVGSPLSLECTVEGTSNPNLYWYRQAAGRGLQLLFYSVGIGQISSEVPQNLSASRPQDRQFILSSKKLLLSDSGFYLCAWSHREAFFGQGTRLTVV.

Regarding this clone: A read error may produce the germline difference seen at one junction end. This chain joins TRBV5-1 and TRBJ1-2; no definite D call. Germline CDR1 SGHRS, CDR2 YFSETQ. CDR3 length equals 16 residues. The CDR3 DNA sequence: TGTGCCAGCAGTCTGGGTTCGTTTCGACCGGACTATGGCTACACCTTC. This encodes CASSLGSFRPDYGYTF.

The V call is TRBV5-5, the J call TRBJ1-4; no reliable D call. This CDR3 region has 14 residues. V lost 1 base and J 7 bases, leaving 11 bases between the germline ends. Looked up from germline, CDR1 is SGHKS and CDR2 is YYEKEE (reference sequence). The CDR3 DNA reads as TGTGCCAGCAGCTTGTTAGGGTCAGGTGAAAAACTGTTTTTT. Translating gives CASSLLGSGEKLFF.

The chain links TRBV28 to TRBJ2-7; D ambiguous. The CDR3 totals 12 residues. CDR1 is MDHEN and CDR2 is SYDVKM in the germline V gene. Between the trimmed V and J ends, which lost 6 bases and 6 bases, there was a span of 12 bases. The CDR3 sequence is CASSPRPSEQYF. The CDR3, as DNA: TGTGCCAGCAGCCCACGACCTTCCGAGCAGTACTTC. Full variable domain (rest looked up from reference TRBV28 and TRBJ2-7): DVKVTQSSRYLVKRTGEKVFLECVQDMDHENMFWYRQDPGLGLRLIYFSYDVKMKEKGDIPEGYSVSREKKERFSLILESASTNQTSMYLCASSPRPSEQYFGPGTRLTVT.

The V and J genes are TRBV5-4 and TRBJ1-4; TRBD1 might be the D (5 bases). Per the germline V gene, CDR1 is SGHNT and CDR2 is YYREEE (reference sequence). V was pared by 3 bases and J by 5 bases, with 17 bases between. The CDR3 has 16 amino acids. CDR3 amino acids: CASSSGGSRVNEKLFF. The CDR3 region has the DNA TGTGCCAGCAGCTCGGGGGGGAGCAGGGTGAATGAAAAACTGTTTTTT.

V is TRBV30 and J is TRBJ1-2; D perhaps matches TRBD1 (5 bases). The CDR3 is made up of 13 amino acids. Germline values: CDR1 GTSNPN, CDR2 SVGIG (reference sequence). Trimming took 4 bases from V and 7 from J, leaving 16 bases between them. This CDR3 is CAWTMGEWAGYTF. CDR3 sequence (DNA): TGTGCCTGGACCATGGGGGAATGGGCTGGCTACACCTTC.

The CDR3 sequence is CASRQPRAEAFF. The CDR3 DNA reads TGTGCCAGCAGGCAACCAAGGGCTGAAGCTTTCTTT. V is TRBV6-5 and J is TRBJ1-1, with unresolved D. This CDR3 region has 12 residues. Trimming stripped 6 bases from V and 6 bases from J, with 11 bases between. Germline V gene data show CDR1 as MNHEY and CDR2 as SVGAGI.